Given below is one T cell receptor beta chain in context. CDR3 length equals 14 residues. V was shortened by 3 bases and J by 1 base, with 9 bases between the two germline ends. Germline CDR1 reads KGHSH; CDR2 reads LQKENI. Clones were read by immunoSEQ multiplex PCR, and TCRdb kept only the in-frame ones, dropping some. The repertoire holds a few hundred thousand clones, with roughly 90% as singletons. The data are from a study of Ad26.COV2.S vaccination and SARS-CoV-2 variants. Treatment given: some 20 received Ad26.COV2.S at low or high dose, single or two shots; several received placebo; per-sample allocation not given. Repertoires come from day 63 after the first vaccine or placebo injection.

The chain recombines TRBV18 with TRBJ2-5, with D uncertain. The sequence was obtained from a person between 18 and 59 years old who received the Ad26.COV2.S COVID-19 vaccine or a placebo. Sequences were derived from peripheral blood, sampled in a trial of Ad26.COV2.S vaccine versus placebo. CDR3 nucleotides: TGTGCCAGCTCACCGGCAGGCTCCCAAGAGACCCAGTACTTC. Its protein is CASSPAGSQETQYF.